The 3 T cell receptor beta chains below all came from one sample that was sequenced in a study of cytomegalovirus exposure and HLA in healthy donors. Amplification used 60 Vbeta primers and 13 Jbeta primers. Libraries were prepared by immunoSEQ multiplex PCR; TCRdb keeps only in-frame clonotypes and omits some of them. Among under 250,000 clones listed, around four fifths were seen once. Material for sequencing was PBMCs. Receptors originate from a boy younger than 10 in good health and CMV-seronegative.

The rearrangement links TRBV2 to TRBJ1-5; TRBD1 matches at 8 bases. CDR1 and CDR2 from the germline V gene are SNHLY and FYNNEI. After removal of 6 bases from V and 2 bases from J, the junction contained 3 bases not matched to a gene. The CDR3 totals 14 residues. The CDR3 DNA sequence: TGTGCCAGCAGCCCGGGACAGGGCAATCAGCCCCAGCATTTT. Translating gives CASSPGQGNQPQHF.

As to this clone: A junction end diverges from the germline sequence, so it may reflect a read error. The V and J genes are TRBV7-2 and TRBJ2-7; TRBD2 agrees at 11 bases. The germline gives CDR1 SGHTA, CDR2 FQGNSA. CDR3 size: 15 residues. CDR3 residues: CAGSPGTSGPYEQYF. The CDR3 DNA is TGTGCCGGCAGCCCCGGGACTAGCGGCCCGTACGAGCAGTACTTC.

The chain joins TRBV5-5 to TRBJ2-5; 7 bases fit TRBD2. The CDR3 loop spans 18 amino acids. CDR1 is SGHKS, CDR2 YYEKEE, per germline (reference sequence). Trimming at V came to 0 bases and at J to 4 bases, leaving 15 bases not matched to a gene. The CDR3 DNA sequence: TGTGCCAGCAGCTTGGTGGCTAGCGGCACCCGATTGGGAGAGACCCAGTACTTC. It codes for CASSLVASGTRLGETQYF.